Sequencing of this T cell receptor beta chain was carried out in a study of T-cell reconstitution after alpha-beta-depleted transplantation in children. This sample's TCRbeta library carried unique molecular identifier barcodes. TCRdb reanalysed the PCR reads using MiXCR and keeps one entry per CDR3 protein. Of a few hundred thousand distinct CDR3 sequences in the sample, 10% to 15% are singletons; the top ten hold 2.2%. The sample holds one count of this clonotype. This CDR3 is built from 20 residues. The germline V gene has CDR1 SGHRS and CDR2 YFSETQ. After removal of 2 bases from V and 2 bases from J, the junction contained 16 bases not matched to a gene.

The receptor's source is a male patient aged 10-17 years who had a stem cell transplant for acute myeloid leukemia, so the T cells may come from the graft donor. The specimen comprised PBMCs, mostly from graft donor cells, sampled 360 days after TCRalphabeta/CD19-depleted stem cell transplant. The chain links TRBV5-1 to TRBJ2-5; 12 bases line up with TRBD2. The CDR3 region is CASSFPARGLTSGGQETQYF. The CDR3 DNA reads as TGCGCCAGCAGCTTTCCGGCGCGAGGGTTGACTAGCGGGGGTCAAGAGACCCAGTACTTC.